Listed here are 21 T cell receptor beta chains from one sample, sequenced in a study of blood T cell repertoires in COVID-19 (dated by TCRdb to 2018 to 2020). Library preparation employed the immunoSEQ multiplex PCR assay. The clones in this table, taken by TCRdb from immuneACCESS, are in-frame only. Not every clone is retained; where verified, under half of the shortfall comes from an unresolved V gene, and the cause of the rest is unknown. The sample table shows 280,000 or so clones, and approximately 89% are seen once. The top ten hold approximately 6.6% of the sample. Sequencing was done on a sample of peripheral blood. The receptors come from a woman aged 30 to 39 who had recovered from COVID-19.

The chain recombines TRBV7-8 with TRBJ2-2, with 9 bases fitting TRBD1. The CDR3 loop spans 16 amino acids. The V segment lost 3 bases and the J segment 3 bases; nucleotides outside the gene matches: 5. CDR1 SGHVS and CDR2 FQNEAQ come from the germline V gene. The CDR3 coding sequence is TGTGCCAGCAGCTTCGCGGGACAGGGACACACCGGGGAGCTGTTTTTT. Translating it yields CASSFAGQGHTGELFF.

The chain couples TRBV5-1 to TRBJ1-6; the match to TRBD1 covers 9 bases. The CDR3 is 15 residues long. The V segment lost 7 bases and the J segment 6 bases; nucleotides outside the gene matches: 8. CDR1 and CDR2 (germline): SGHRS, YFSETQ. CDR3 nucleotides: TGCGCCAGCGGGACAGGGACGTATGCTAATTCACCCCTCCACTTT. Translating it yields CASGTGTYANSPLHF.

This sequence joins TRBV19 and TRBJ1-3; a weak D match, TRBD1 (5 bases). There are 18 residues in the CDR3. V lost 7 bases to trimming and J lost 0 bases, with 22 bases between them. Looked up from germline, CDR1 is LNHDA and CDR2 is SQIVND (reference sequence). This chain's CDR3 is CASILRDSSKYSGNTIYF. In nucleotides, the CDR3 is TGTGCCAGTATCCTCCGGGACTCTTCTAAGTACTCTGGAAACACCATATATTTT.

The J gene is TRBJ1-2, the V gene TRBV7-2; 10 bases map to TRBD1. The J segment lost 5 bases and the V segment lost 5 bases, leaving 8 bases of the junction unmatched. CDR1 is SGHTA and CDR2 is FQGNSA in the germline V gene. CDR3 length: 15 amino acids. The CDR3 region is CASSPRTGGLYGYTF. The CDR3 coding sequence is TGTGCCAGCAGCCCCCGGACAGGGGGATTATATGGCTACACCTTC.

The chain carries TRBV4-1 and TRBJ2-5; weak D call: TRBD2 (6 bases). The CDR3 consists of 13 residues. Trimming stripped 4 bases from V and 4 bases from J, with 10 bases between. Germline V lookup: CDR1 MGHRA, CDR2 YSYEKL. Here the CDR3 reads CASSPRESETQYF. The CDR3 DNA reads as TGCGCCAGCAGCCCTCGGGAGTCAGAGACCCAGTACTTC.

This chain joins TRBV12-3 or TRBV12-4 and TRBJ1-6; the D is unclear. Trimming removed 4 bases at V and 9 bases at J, with 10 bases between. The CDR3 covers 13 residues. CDR3 amino acids: CASSSQQSSPLHF. The CDR3 DNA is TGTGCCAGCAGTTCCCAACAGAGTTCACCCCTCCACTTT.

The CDR3 sequence is CASSRKTGHYNQPQHF. In nucleotides, the CDR3 is TGTGCCAGCAGTAGAAAGACGGGACATTACAATCAGCCCCAGCATTTT. The chain carries TRBV28 and TRBJ1-5; D might be TRBD1 (6 bases). This CDR3 contains 16 residues. Germline CDR1 is MDHEN and CDR2 is SYDVKM. V lost 5 bases to trimming and J lost 3 bases, with 17 bases between them. Complete variable domain (other parts from reference TRBV28 and TRBJ1-5): DVKVTQSSRYLVKRTGEKVFLECVQDMDHENMFWYRQDPGLGLRLIYFSYDVKMKEKGDIPEGYSVSREKKERFSLILESASTNQTSMYLCASSRKTGHYNQPQHFGDGTRLSIL.

The rearrangement links TRBV28 to TRBJ2-7; 9 bases agree with TRBD2. V dropped 8 bases and J dropped 3; count of bases not matched to a gene: 5. This CDR3 spans 13 amino acids. Germline CDR1 is MDHEN and CDR2 is SYDVKM. The CDR3 nucleotides are TGTGCCAGCCTGGCGGGGGGGTTCTACGAGCAGTACTTC. The encoded protein is CASLAGGFYEQYF.

The chain carries TRBV5-4 and TRBJ1-3, with 7 bases fitting TRBD1. The CDR3 totals 14 residues. The germline gives CDR1 SGHNT, CDR2 YYREEE (reference sequence). The ends lost 4 bases at V and 7 bases at J; junction bases unmatched: 8. In DNA, the CDR3 is TGTGCCAGCAGCCCCGAGGGGGCAGGGAACACCATATATTTT. This gives the protein CASSPEGAGNTIYF. Supplemented by reference TRBV5-4 and TRBJ1-3, the full variable domain reads ETGVTQSPTHLIKTRGQQVTLRCSSQSGHNTVSWYQQALGQGPQFIFQYYREEENGRGNFPPRFSGLQFPNYSSELNVNALELDDSALYLCASSPEGAGNTIYFGEGSWLTVV.

The chain employs TRBV19 and TRBJ2-7; D is possibly TRBD1 (5 bases). CDR1 is LNHDA and CDR2 is SQIVND in the germline V gene (reference sequence). The CDR3 runs 15 residues. Trimming pared 3 bases from V and 3 bases from J, leaving 15 bases between. CDR3 in DNA: TGTGCCAGTAGTATGGGGCAGCCAAGGGACTACGAGCAGTACTTC. Amino acid sequence: CASSMGQPRDYEQYF.

V usage is TRBV27 and J usage is TRBJ2-3; TRBD2 aligns across 13 bases. Germline CDR1 MNHEY, CDR2 SMNVEV (reference sequence). J lost 2 bases, V lost 9 bases, and 5 bases had no gene match. This CDR3 comprises 15 residues. CDR3 DNA sequence: TGTGCCAGTTCTACTAGCGGGGGGGCCACAGATACGCAGTATTTT. As protein: CASSTSGGATDTQYF.

A word on this clone: The sample holds other DNA sequences that translate to the same CDR3. This chain uses TRBV19 with TRBJ1-1, with a possible D match to TRBD1 (6 bases). The V gene's germline CDR1 is LNHDA and CDR2 SQIVND (reference sequence). The germline V and J ends were trimmed by 5 bases and 2 bases, with 9 bases remaining between them. The CDR3 covers 13 residues. The CDR3 DNA reads as TGTGCCAGTAGTGGCAGGGGCAACACTGAAGCTTTCTTT. Amino acid sequence: CASSGRGNTEAFF.

This chain links TRBV2 with TRBJ1-1; no clear D gene. V gave up 0 bases and J gave up 5 bases, with 13 bases separating them. Germline V gene data show CDR1 as SNHLY and CDR2 as FYNNEI. The CDR3 is made up of 15 amino acids. The CDR3 nucleotides are TGTGCCAGCAGTGAAGCAGGCGGCGAGATGACTGAAGCTTTCTTT. Translating gives CASSEAGGEMTEAFF.

This sequence joins TRBV9 and TRBJ1-2; 12 bases map to TRBD1. The J segment lost 9 bases and the V segment lost 0 bases, leaving 6 bases of the junction unmatched. Per germline, CDR1 SGDLS and CDR2 YYNGEE. There are 15 residues in the CDR3. The CDR3 sequence: CASSVVGTGGDRYTF. The CDR3 DNA reads TGTGCCAGCAGCGTAGTAGGGACAGGGGGCGATCGCTACACCTTC.

The gene calls are TRBV5-1 and TRBJ2-1; 11 bases agree with TRBD2. The ends lost 0 bases at V and 7 bases at J; junction bases unmatched: 3. The CDR3 length is 15 residues. Germline V gives CDR1 SGHRS, CDR2 YFSETQ. The CDR3, as DNA: TGCGCCAGCAGCTTGGCCCTAGCGGGGGGTAATGAGCAGTTCTTC. Its protein product is CASSLALAGGNEQFF.

The V call is TRBV19, the J call TRBJ1-1, with a possible D match to TRBD1 (6 bases). Trimming cost V 6 bases and J 2 bases, with 16 bases left between them. CDR1 is LNHDA, CDR2 SQIVND, per germline (reference sequence). This CDR3 has 15 amino acids. This CDR3 is CASSPQGWQNTEAFF. The CDR3 region has the DNA TGTGCCAGTAGCCCCCAGGGGTGGCAAAACACTGAAGCTTTCTTT. Filled out from reference TRBV19 and TRBJ1-1, the complete variable domain reads DGGITQSPKYLFRKEGQNVTLSCEQNLNHDAMYWYRQDPGQGLRLIYYSQIVNDFQKGDIAEGYSVSREKKESFPLTVTSAQKNPTAFYLCASSPQGWQNTEAFFGQGTRLTVV.

The chain uses TRBV27 and TRBJ2-5; 7 positions match TRBD2. Germline CDR1 and CDR2: MNHEY and SMNVEV (reference sequence). CDR3 size: 15 residues. V shed 3 bases, J shed 4 bases, and the junction held 8 bases outside the gene matches. CDR3 region: CASSLGGRVGETQYF. CDR3 in DNA: TGTGCCAGCAGTTTGGGTGGGAGGGTTGGAGAGACCCAGTACTTC.

This clone was recorded only once. The chain couples TRBV20-1 to TRBJ2-1; no clear D. Looked up from germline, CDR1 is DFQATT and CDR2 is SNEGSKA (reference sequence). V was pared by 6 bases and J by 7 bases, with 10 bases between. The CDR3 covers 11 residues. The CDR3 loop reads CSAEKSNEQFF. CDR3 in DNA: TGCAGTGCCGAGAAAAGTAATGAGCAGTTCTTC.

In this sample, this clone turned up many times. This rearrangement joins TRBV4-3 to TRBJ2-7; 12 bases match TRBD2. Germline CDR1 and CDR2: LGHNA and YSLEER. The CDR3 consists of 18 residues. The V gene end was trimmed by 3 bases and the J gene end by 2 bases; junction bases not matched to a gene: 11. Here the CDR3 reads CASSHSARGLAGTYEQYF. Here the CDR3 DNA reads TGCGCCAGCAGCCATTCCGCCCGAGGACTAGCGGGGACCTACGAGCAGTACTTC.

As to this clone: The junction departs from germline at one end; a sequencing error may be responsible. The chain joins TRBV7-3 to TRBJ2-1, with 13 bases matching TRBD2. The germline V gene has CDR1 SGHTA and CDR2 FQGTGA. The CDR3 runs 16 residues. CDR3 amino acids: CASSLTTSGGAYEQFF. The CDR3 nucleotides are TGTGCCAGCAGCCTAACCACTAGCGGGGGGGCTTATGAGCAGTTCTTC.

This chain uses TRBV24-1 with TRBJ2-7, with D tentatively TRBD1 (6 bases). The V gene lost 4 bases and the J gene lost 6 bases, with 9 bases spanning the gap. Germline V lookup: CDR1 KGHDR, CDR2 SFDVKD. This CDR3 has 12 amino acids. The CDR3 DNA reads TGTGCCACCAGTGAAACAGGGTTCGAGCAGTACTTC. It is translated as CATSETGFEQYF.